This T cell receptor beta chain was captured in a study of shared clonotypes between healthy human individuals. For the study at large: The donor pool was made up of a couple of women and three men aged 18 to 49.

This clone was picked up one time. Replicate sorted-subset PCRs were loaded with roughly 200 ng DNA, about 30,000 T cell genomes. TCRdb keeps only in-frame clones here, not all; method: immunoSEQ multiplex PCR. The sample has under 2.5 million clones; about 90% are singletons. Recent acute infections and vaccinations were absent in the healthy HIV-negative adult donors. This CDR3 region has 16 residues. Germline CDR1 SGDLS, CDR2 YYNGEE. Trimming took 3 bases from V and 2 from J, leaving 16 bases between them. What was sequenced was naive CD4+ T cells from PBMCs. Indicated subset: CD45RA+ positively selected. This receptor was identified in a man aged 18 to 30 in good health. Some clones in this sample may be carry-over from other donors' samples. The chain carries TRBV9 and TRBJ2-3; D is unresolved. CDR3 sequence reads: CASSARRVGATDTQYF. In DNA, the CDR3 is TGTGCCAGCAGCGCGAGACGGGTCGGAGCCACAGATACGCAGTATTTT.